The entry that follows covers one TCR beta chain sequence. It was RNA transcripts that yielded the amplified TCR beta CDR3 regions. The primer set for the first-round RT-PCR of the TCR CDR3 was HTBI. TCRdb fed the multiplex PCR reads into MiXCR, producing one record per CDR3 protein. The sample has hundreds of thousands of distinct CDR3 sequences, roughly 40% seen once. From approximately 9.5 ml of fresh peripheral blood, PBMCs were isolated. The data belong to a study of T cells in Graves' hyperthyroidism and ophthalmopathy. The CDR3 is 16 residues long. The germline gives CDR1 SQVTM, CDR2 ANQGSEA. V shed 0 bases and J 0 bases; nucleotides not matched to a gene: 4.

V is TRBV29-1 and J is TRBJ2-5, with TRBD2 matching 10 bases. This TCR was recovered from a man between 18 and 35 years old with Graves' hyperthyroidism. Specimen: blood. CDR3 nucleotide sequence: TGCAGCGTTGAAGACGGACTAGCGGAATACCAAGAGACCCAGTACTTC. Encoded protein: CSVEDGLAEYQETQYF.